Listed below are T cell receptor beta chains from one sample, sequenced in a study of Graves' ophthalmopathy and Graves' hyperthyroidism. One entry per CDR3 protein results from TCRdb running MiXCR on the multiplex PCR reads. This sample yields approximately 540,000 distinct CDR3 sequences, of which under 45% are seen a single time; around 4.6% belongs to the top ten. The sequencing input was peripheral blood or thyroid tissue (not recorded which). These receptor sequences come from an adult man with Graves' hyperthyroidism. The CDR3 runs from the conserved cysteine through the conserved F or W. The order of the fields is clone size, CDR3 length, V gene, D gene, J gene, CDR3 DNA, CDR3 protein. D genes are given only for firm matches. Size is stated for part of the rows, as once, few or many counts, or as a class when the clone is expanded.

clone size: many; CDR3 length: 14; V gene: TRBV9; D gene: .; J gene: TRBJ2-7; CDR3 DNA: TGTGCCAGCAGCGCCCAGGGAGATTACTACGAGCAGTACTTC; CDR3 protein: CASSAQGDYYEQYF
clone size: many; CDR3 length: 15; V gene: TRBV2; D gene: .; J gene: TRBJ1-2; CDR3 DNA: TGTGCCAGCAGTGAGAGGCAGGGTATCGTCTATGGCTACACCTTC; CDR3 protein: CASSERQGIVYGYTF
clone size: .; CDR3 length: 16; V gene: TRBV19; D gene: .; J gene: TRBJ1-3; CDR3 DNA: TGTGCCAGTAGTAGAGCGACAGGCCTCTCTGGAAACACCATATATTTT; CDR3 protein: CASSRATGLSGNTIYF
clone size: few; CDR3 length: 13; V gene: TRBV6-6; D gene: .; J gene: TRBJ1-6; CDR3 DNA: TGTGCCAGCAGTAAGGCTAATTATTCACCCCTCCACTTT; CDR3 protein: CASSKANYSPLHF
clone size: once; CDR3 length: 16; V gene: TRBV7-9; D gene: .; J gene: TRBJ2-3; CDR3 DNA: TGTGCCAGCAGCTTGAAAGGGGGGGCGCTCCCAGATACGCAGTATTTT; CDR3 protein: CASSLKGGALPDTQYF
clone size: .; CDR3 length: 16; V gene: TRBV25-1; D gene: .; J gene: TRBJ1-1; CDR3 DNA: TGTGCCAGCAGTGAATTATTAGCGGGCGGTTACAATGAAGCTTTCTTT; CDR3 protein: CASSELLAGGYNEAFF
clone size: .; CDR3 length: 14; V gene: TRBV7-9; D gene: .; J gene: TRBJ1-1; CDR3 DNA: TGTGCCAGCAGCTTTAGCGGGAGGGGCACTGAAGCTTTCTTT; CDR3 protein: CASSFSGRGTEAFF
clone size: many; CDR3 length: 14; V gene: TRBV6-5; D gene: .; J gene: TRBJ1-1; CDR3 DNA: TGTGCCAGCAGTTACGCTGTCGCCGGCACTGAAGCTTTCTTT; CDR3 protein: CASSYAVAGTEAFF
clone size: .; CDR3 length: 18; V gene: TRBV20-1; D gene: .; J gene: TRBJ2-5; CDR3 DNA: TGCAGTGCTAGAGATTCTGGGTTTCGAACGACCCAACAAGAGACCCAGTACTTC; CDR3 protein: CSARDSGFRTTQQETQYF
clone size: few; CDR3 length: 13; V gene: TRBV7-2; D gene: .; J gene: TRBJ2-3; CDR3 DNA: TGTGCCAGCAGCTCCCCGCAAACAGATACGCAGTATTTT; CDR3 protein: CASSSPQTDTQYF
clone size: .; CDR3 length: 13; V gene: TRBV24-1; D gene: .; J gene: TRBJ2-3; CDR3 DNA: TGTGCCACCAGGCCGGCTAACACAGATACGCAGTATTTT; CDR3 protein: CATRPANTDTQYF
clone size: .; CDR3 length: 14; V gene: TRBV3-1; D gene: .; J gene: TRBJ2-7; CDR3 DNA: TGTGCCAGCAGCCAAGACTTAAGGGGGGGCGAGCAGTACTTC; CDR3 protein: CASSQDLRGGEQYF
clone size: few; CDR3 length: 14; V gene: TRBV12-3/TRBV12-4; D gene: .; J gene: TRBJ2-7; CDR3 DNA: TGTGCCAGCACCTCTCAGGCTGCGGACTACGAGCAGTACTTC; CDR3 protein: CASTSQAADYEQYF
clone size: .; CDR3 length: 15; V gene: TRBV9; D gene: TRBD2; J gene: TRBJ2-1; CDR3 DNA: TGTGCCAGCACATTAGCGGGACTACCTCTCAATGAGCAGTTCTTC; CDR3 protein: CASTLAGLPLNEQFF
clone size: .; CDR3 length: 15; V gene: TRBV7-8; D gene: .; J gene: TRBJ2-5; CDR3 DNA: TGTGCCAGCAGCTTATTTTTCGGCACACAAGAGACCCAGTACTTC; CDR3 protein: CASSLFFGTQETQYF